Sequencing of this T cell receptor (beta chain) was carried out in a study of post-analysis software for immune sequencing data. Germline lookup yields CDR1 SEHNR and CDR2 FQNEAQ (reference sequence). CDR3 length equals 15 residues. The V gene lost 0 bases and the J gene lost 5 bases, with 11 bases spanning the gap. As concerns this clonotype: The antigen remains unidentified.

Unique molecular identifiers were built into the TCR beta cDNA libraries. MiXCR was run by TCRdb on the PCR reads, yielding one entry per CDR3 protein. The sample includes about 260,000 distinct CDR3 sequences, 36% of them seen just once. Study results and caveats: TRBV5-6, TRBV5-1 and TRBV20-1 were among several TRBV segments more frequent in patients than controls.

The rearrangement links TRBV7-9 to TRBJ2-1; D may correspond to TRBD1 or TRBD2 (6 bases each). This receptor was obtained from a girl aged 10 to 17 with multiple sclerosis. Sequencing input: blood. CDR3 region: CASSLAGGGNNEQFF. In DNA form, the CDR3 reads TGTGCCAGCAGCTTAGCAGGAGGGGGTAACAATGAGCAGTTCTTC.